Listed below are T cell receptor beta chains from one sample, sequenced in a study of blood T cell repertoires in COVID-19. TCRdb's copy holds only in-frame clones and misses some; the assay was immunoSEQ multiplex PCR. Of 650,000 to 800,000 clones listed, approximately 90% were seen once; the top ten hold over 0.2%. Sequenced material: peripheral blood. These receptors all come from a woman aged 18-30 years with acute or convalescent COVID-19. Each CDR3 is given with its conserved first and last residue. A row's size may be missing; if present it is once, few, many or a size class.

v_gene	abundance	CDR3aa
TRBV18	-	CASSSDRELYGYTF
TRBV4-1	-	CASSRQPVISGGASYNEQFF
TRBV15	-	CATSIERALWLNQYF
TRBV4-1	-	CASSPRTVNSPLHF
TRBV5-1	-	CASSLETGGDGYTF
TRBV5-1	-	CASSLPDRGRENGYTF
TRBV19	-	CASSGQGFQPQHF
TRBV24-1	once	CATSDSARGAGNQPQHF
TRBV2	once	CASSELAGRNQPQHF
TRBV21-1	once	CASSKVAPGCYTF
TRBV19	-	CASSAGPTYEQYF
TRBV5-6	-	CASSLAGGYSNQPQHF
TRBV6-2/TRBV6-3	-	CASSPDMKGYTF
TRBV12-5	-	CASGLVTRDRIYYGYTF
TRBV7-9	-	CASSLDMNTEAFF
TRBV19	once	CASSITTENIQYF
TRBV5-4	-	CATTKGNYGYTF
TRBV4-1	few	CASSHYQDSPLHF
TRBV19	once	CASSTRPGTSGNGHEQYF
TRBV6-1	-	CASSDRVGRKAFF
TRBV7-8	-	CASTVRTVKETQYF
TRBV19	once	CASRLAGTDTQYF
TRBV7-6	once	CASSPGQGNNEKLFF
TRBV12-3/TRBV12-4	-	CASSSTLTGGYTF
TRBV11-1	-	CASLRGRNTEAFF
TRBV6-5	-	CASSRQWLDVLTF
TRBV9	-	CASSLGAQETQYF
TRBV6-4	-	CASSEGGTDTQYF
TRBV5-6	-	CASSLVQGTTGELFF
TRBV15	-	CATPGTVQETQYF
TRBV19	-	CASSSYRDRGLDTQYF
TRBV24-1	-	CATSDLSGDHPNYGYTF
TRBV7-9	-	CASSLGLAGVEQFF
TRBV5-4	-	CASSTPGLVGGTGELFF
TRBV4-2	-	CASSQGRQETQYF
TRBV2	-	CASSVKWNTEAFF
TRBV25-1	-	CASSDFPGIDYGYTF